These 8 T cell receptor beta chains originate from one sample sequenced in a study of Ad26.COV2.S vaccination and SARS-CoV-2 variants. Sample treatment: around 19 received Ad26.COV2.S at low or high dose, single or two shots; about 5 received placebo; per-sample allocation not given. The samples date from day 63 after the first vaccine or placebo injection. Clones were read by immunoSEQ multiplex PCR, and TCRdb kept only the in-frame ones, dropping some. The profile shows more than 300,000 clones, about 89% of them singletons. Sequences were derived from peripheral blood, sampled in a trial of Ad26.COV2.S vaccine versus placebo. The receptors here all came from a person aged 18-60 years who received the Ad26.COV2.S COVID-19 vaccine or a placebo.

CDR3 nucleotides: TGTGCCAGTAGTGCCACTAGCGGGGGGGCCGGGGAGCTGTTTTTT. It encodes CASSATSGGAGELFF. The genes are TRBV19 and TRBJ2-2; 13 bases match TRBD2. The V gene end was trimmed by 5 bases and the J gene end by 6 bases; junction bases not matched to a gene: 3. Per the germline V gene, CDR1 is LNHDA and CDR2 is SQIVND (reference sequence). There are 15 residues in the CDR3.

The V and J genes are TRBV28 and TRBJ2-3; D unclear. CDR1 and CDR2 (germline): MDHEN, SYDVKM. The CDR3 sequence is 14 residues long. Trimming removed 2 bases from V and 0 bases from J, with 6 bases in between. CDR3 protein: CASSLVRSTDTQYF. In DNA form, the CDR3 reads TGTGCCAGCAGTTTAGTCAGAAGCACAGATACGCAGTATTTT.

In its sample, this clone was seen a few times. The CDR3 bases are TGTGCCACCGGTACTAGCGGGACGAACACCGGGGAGCTGTTTTTT. It translates to CATGTSGTNTGELFF. The chain carries TRBV24-1 and TRBJ2-2; 10 nucleotides align to TRBD2. The junction had 3 bases not matched to a gene; V was cut back by 9 bases and J by 0 bases. CDR1 is KGHDR and CDR2 is SFDVKD in the germline V gene. This CDR3 has 15 residues.

The chain carries TRBV19 and TRBJ1-5, with 8 positions matching TRBD1. Looked up from germline, CDR1 is LNHDA and CDR2 is SQIVND (reference sequence). The V gene end was trimmed by 6 bases and the J gene end by 5 bases; junction bases not matched to a gene: 12. This CDR3 comprises 16 residues. The CDR3 here is CASSNTRDRLDQPQHF. In nucleotides, the CDR3 is TGTGCCAGTAGCAATACCCGGGACAGGCTGGATCAGCCCCAGCATTTT. The complete variable domain, with remaining parts taken from reference TRBV19 and TRBJ1-5, reads DGGITQSPKYLFRKEGQNVTLSCEQNLNHDAMYWYRQDPGQGLRLIYYSQIVNDFQKGDIAEGYSVSREKKESFPLTVTSAQKNPTAFYLCASSNTRDRLDQPQHFGDGTRLSIL.

The genes are TRBV19 and TRBJ1-2, with D perhaps TRBD1 (6 bases). V shed 5 bases and J shed 4 bases, with 11 bases lying between them. The CDR3 runs to 13 residues. Germline V gene sequence: CDR1 LNHDA, CDR2 SQIVND (reference sequence). In DNA form, the CDR3 reads TGTGCCAGTAGTTGGACAGCGATCTATGGCTACACCTTC. This gives the protein CASSWTAIYGYTF.

V is TRBV18 and J is TRBJ1-4; D perhaps matches TRBD1 (6 bases). CDR1 is KGHSH and CDR2 is LQKENI in the germline V gene. Trimming took off 9 bases at V and 6 bases at J, with 14 bases between the two ends. The CDR3 extends over 13 amino acids. The DNA of the CDR3 is TGTGCCAGTCGACAGGACCTCGATGAAAAACTGTTTTTT. Translated, it gives CASRQDLDEKLFF.

The chain links TRBV2 to TRBJ2-5; 10 bases fit TRBD2. After removal of 4 bases from V and 6 bases from J, the junction contained 8 bases not matched to a gene. The CDR3 consists of 15 residues. CDR1 and CDR2 (germline): SNHLY, FYNNEI. CDR3 bases: TGTGCCAGCAGTGTGGGTAGCGGGAGGACGAAGACCCAGTACTTC. It is translated as CASSVGSGRTKTQYF.

The chain couples TRBV28 to TRBJ2-7, with 7 bases lining up with TRBD1. This CDR3 is 15 amino acids long. J was trimmed by 4 bases and V by 6 bases; bases with no gene match: 12. The V gene's germline CDR1 is MDHEN and CDR2 SYDVKM. CDR3 nucleotides: TGTGCCAGCAGCCCCATAGGGGGCTTAGCTTACGAGCAGTACTTC. It specifies CASSPIGGLAYEQYF.